This T cell receptor (beta chain) was recovered during a study of Ad26.COV2.S vaccination and SARS-CoV-2 variants. Germline CDR1 and CDR2: KGHSH and LQKENI. This CDR3 spans 17 amino acids. V shed 0 bases and J 2 bases; nucleotides not matched to a gene: 6. Generated by immunoSEQ multiplex PCR, the TCRdb table keeps only in-frame clones and is missing some. Of 350,000 to 450,000 clones listed, about nine tenths were seen once; the top ten hold about 3.5%. Note on this clone: Its antigen is still unknown.

General study results and limits: It was vaccine recipients, not placebo recipients, who had the higher spike-specific TCR breadth.

Treatment specified: over 15 received Ad26.COV2.S at low or high dose, single or two shots; roughly five received placebo; per-sample allocation not given. On day 63 after the first injection, vaccine and placebo recipients gave samples. The source is a person between 18 and 65 years old who received the Ad26.COV2.S COVID-19 vaccine or a placebo. Sequencing was performed on peripheral blood, taken in a trial of Ad26.COV2.S vaccine versus placebo. V is TRBV18 and J is TRBJ2-3, with 9 bases identical to TRBD2. The CDR3 nucleotides read TGTGCCAGCTCACCACCGCGCGGGGGGGATGACACAGATACGCAGTATTTT. Protein product: CASSPPRGGDDTDTQYF. The complete variable domain, with remaining parts taken from reference TRBV18 and TRBJ2-3, reads NAGVMQNPRHLVRRRGQEARLRCSPMKGHSHVYWYRQLPEEGLKFMVYLQKENIIDESGMPKERFSAEFPKEGPSILRIQQVVRGDSAAYFCASSPPRGGDDTDTQYFGPGTRLTVL.